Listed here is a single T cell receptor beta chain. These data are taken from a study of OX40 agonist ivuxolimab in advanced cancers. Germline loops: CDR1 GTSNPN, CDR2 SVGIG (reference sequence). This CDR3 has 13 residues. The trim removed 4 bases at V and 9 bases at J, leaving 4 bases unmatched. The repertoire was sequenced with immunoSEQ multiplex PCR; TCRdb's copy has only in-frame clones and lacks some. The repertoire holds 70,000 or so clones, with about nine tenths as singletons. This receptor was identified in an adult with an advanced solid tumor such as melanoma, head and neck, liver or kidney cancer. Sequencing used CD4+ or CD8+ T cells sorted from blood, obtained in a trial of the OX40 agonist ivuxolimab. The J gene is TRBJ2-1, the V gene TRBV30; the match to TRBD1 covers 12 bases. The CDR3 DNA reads TGTGCCTGGACGGGACAGGGGGCTGGTGAGCAGTTCTTC. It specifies CAWTGQGAGEQFF.